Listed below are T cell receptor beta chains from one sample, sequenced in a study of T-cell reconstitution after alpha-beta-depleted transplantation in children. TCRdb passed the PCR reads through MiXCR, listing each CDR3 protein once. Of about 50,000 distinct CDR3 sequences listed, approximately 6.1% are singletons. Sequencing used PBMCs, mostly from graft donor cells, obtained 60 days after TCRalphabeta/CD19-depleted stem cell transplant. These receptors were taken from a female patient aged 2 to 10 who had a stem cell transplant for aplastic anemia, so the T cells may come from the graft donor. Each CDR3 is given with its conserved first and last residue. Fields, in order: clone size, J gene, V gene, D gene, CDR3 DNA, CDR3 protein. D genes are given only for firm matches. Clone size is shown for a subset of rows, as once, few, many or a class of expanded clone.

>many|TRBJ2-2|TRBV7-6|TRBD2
TGTGCCAGCAGCTTAGGGGCACCGACTAGCGCGAACACCGGGGAGCTGTTTTTT
CASSLGAPTSANTGELFF
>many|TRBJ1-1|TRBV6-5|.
TGTGCCAGCAGTTACTATTGGGCTGTGGACACTGAAGCTTTCTTT
CASSYYWAVDTEAFF
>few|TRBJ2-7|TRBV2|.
TGTGCCAGCAGTACGGGACGGTTAAACTACGAGCAGTACTTC
CASSTGRLNYEQYF
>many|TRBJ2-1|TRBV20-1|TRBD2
TGCAGTGCTAGAGATAGGACTAGCGGGAGACAGGGTGAGCAGTTCTTC
CSARDRTSGRQGEQFF
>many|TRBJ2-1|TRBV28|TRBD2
TGTGCCAGCAGTTCCGGGGCTAGCGGAACCAATGAGCAGTTCTTC
CASSSGASGTNEQFF
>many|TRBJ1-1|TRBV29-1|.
TGCAGCGTTGAATTCGGATCGGACACTGAAGCTTTCTTT
CSVEFGSDTEAFF
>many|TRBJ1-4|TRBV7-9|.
TGTGCCAGCAGCTTAGCCAGGGAAGCCCCAGAAAAACTGTTTTTT
CASSLAREAPEKLFF
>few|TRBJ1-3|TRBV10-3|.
TGTGCCATCAGCTACGGCGTCTCTGGAAACACCATATATTTT
CAISYGVSGNTIYF
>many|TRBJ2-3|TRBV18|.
TGTGCCAGCTCGATGACTCACACAGATACGCAGTATTTT
CASSMTHTDTQYF
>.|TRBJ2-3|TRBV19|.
TGTGCCAGTAGCAACCTCCGGGACCCCCGGGCAGATACGCAGTATTTT
CASSNLRDPRADTQYF
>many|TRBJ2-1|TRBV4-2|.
TGTGCCAGCGGCGCGGGGTCGGGCTACAATGAGCAGTTCTTC
CASGAGSGYNEQFF
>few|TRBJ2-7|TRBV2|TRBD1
TGTGCCAGCAGTGAAGGAGGGACAGGGGGATACGAGCAGTACTTC
CASSEGGTGGYEQYF
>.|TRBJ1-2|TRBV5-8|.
TGTGCCAGCAGCTTTTTTGGGGTAGGGTATGGCTACACCTTC
CASSFFGVGYGYTF
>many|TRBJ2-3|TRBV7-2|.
TGTGCCAGCAGCTTAGAGCGGGGCACAGATACGCAGTATTTT
CASSLERGTDTQYF
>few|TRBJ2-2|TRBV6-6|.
TGTGCCAGCAGCCGCGGACGGGACACCGGGGAGCTGTTTTTT
CASSRGRDTGELFF
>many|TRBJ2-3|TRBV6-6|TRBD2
TGTGCCAGCGGGGAGGGCGCAGATACGCAGTATTTT
CASGEGADTQYF
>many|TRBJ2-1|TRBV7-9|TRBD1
TGTGCCAGCAGCCTATCCTCACAGGGGCTACATGAGCAGTTCTTC
CASSLSSQGLHEQFF
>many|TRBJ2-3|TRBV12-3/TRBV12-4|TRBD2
TGTGCCAGCCGACGGACTAGCGGGAGAGAGTCGCAGTATTTT
CASRRTSGRESQYF
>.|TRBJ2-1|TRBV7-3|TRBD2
TGTGCCAGCAGCTTACTCCTAGGGCTAGCGGGAGGTAATGAGCAGTTCTTC
CASSLLLGLAGGNEQFF
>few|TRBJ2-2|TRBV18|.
TGTGCCAGCTCACCACCCCCGGGGAACACCGGGGAGCTGTTTTTT
CASSPPPGNTGELFF
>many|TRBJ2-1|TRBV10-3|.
TGTGCCACCCTCTGGGGGCCTAACCCGGGATATGAGCAGTTCTTC
CATLWGPNPGYEQFF
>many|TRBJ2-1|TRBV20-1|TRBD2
TGCAGTGCCGCTAGCGGGAGGCCAGACAATGAGCAGTTCTTC
CSAASGRPDNEQFF
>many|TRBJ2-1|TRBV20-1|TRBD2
TGCAGTGCTAGAGTCCTCCTAGCGGACTCCTACAATGAGCAGTTCTTC
CSARVLLADSYNEQFF
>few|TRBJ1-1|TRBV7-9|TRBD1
TGTGCCAGCAGCTTAGACCCAGGACAGGGGTACACTGAAGCTTTCTTT
CASSLDPGQGYTEAFF
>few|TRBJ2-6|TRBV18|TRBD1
TGTGCCAGCTCACCGACAGGGACCGGGGCCAACGTCCTGACTTTC
CASSPTGTGANVLTF
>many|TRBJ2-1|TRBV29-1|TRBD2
TGCAGCGTTGCGGGGGGGAGCTACAATGAGCAGTTCTTC
CSVAGGSYNEQFF
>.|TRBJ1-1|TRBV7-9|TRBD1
TGTGCCAGCAGCGCCAGGGGGAATGAAGCTTTCTTT
CASSARGNEAFF
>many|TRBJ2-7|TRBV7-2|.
TGTGCCAGCAGCTCTACAGCGTTCTCCTACGAGCAGTACTTC
CASSSTAFSYEQYF
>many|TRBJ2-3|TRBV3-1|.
TGTGCCAGCAGCCAAGCTTTTCCGGGGACAGATACGCAGTATTTT
CASSQAFPGTDTQYF
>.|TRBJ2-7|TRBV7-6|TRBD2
TGTGCCAGCAGCCCGATAGCGGGAACCTACGAGCAGTACTTC
CASSPIAGTYEQYF
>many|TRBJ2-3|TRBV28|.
TGTGCCAGCAGTTCAGAGCGGGGCACAGATACGCAGTATTTT
CASSSERGTDTQYF
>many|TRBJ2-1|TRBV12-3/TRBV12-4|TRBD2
TGTGCCAGCAGTTATAGCGGGGGCAGCGATGAGCAGTTCTTC
CASSYSGGSDEQFF
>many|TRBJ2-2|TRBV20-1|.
TGCAGTGCTAGAGTCAGGAGAAACACCGGGGAGCTGTTTTTT
CSARVRRNTGELFF
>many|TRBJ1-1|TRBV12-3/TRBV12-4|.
TGTGCCAGCAGTTTCTTCGGACGGACCCGAGTCGTCGCTGAAGCTTTCTTT
CASSFFGRTRVVAEAFF
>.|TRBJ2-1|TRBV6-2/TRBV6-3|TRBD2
TGTGCCAGCAGTTACTCCCCGGGACTAGTGTTTAGCCTGTCCGACCCGAACAATGAGCAGTTCTTC
CASSYSPGLVFSLSDPNNEQFF
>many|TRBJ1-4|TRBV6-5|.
TGTGCCAGCAGTTACTCGTCAAGGGGGGGAACTAATGAAAAACTGTTTTTT
CASSYSSRGGTNEKLFF
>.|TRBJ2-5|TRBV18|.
TGTGCCAGCTCACCCCAGGGGCAAGAGACCCAGTACTTC
CASSPQGQETQYF
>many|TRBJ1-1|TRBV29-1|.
TGCAGCGTAGGCGGGACTGAAGCTTTCTTT
CSVGGTEAFF
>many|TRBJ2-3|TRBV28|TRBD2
TGTGCCAGCAGGCGACTAGCCCGCACAGATACGCAGTATTTT
CASRRLARTDTQYF
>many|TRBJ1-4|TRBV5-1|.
TGCGCCAGCAGATCAGGGGTCCTGAATGAAAAACTGTTTTTT
CASRSGVLNEKLFF
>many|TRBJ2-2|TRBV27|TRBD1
TGTGCCAGCAGTGGACAGGGGATCGGGGAGCTGTTTTTT
CASSGQGIGELFF
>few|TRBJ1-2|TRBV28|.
TGTGCCAGCAGTTTCGGAGGGGCCAACTATGGCTACACCTTC
CASSFGGANYGYTF
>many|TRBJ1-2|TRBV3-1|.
TGTGCCAGCAGCCAAGTAGGTGGCAGCTCCAACTATGGCTACACCTTC
CASSQVGGSSNYGYTF
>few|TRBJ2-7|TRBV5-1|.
TGCGCCAGCTCGGAGGGAACAACTTACGAGCAGTACTTC
CASSEGTTYEQYF
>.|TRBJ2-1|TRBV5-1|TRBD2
TGCGCCAGCAGCCCTCTCCTAGCGGGGGGCGGGGATGAGCAGTTCTTC
CASSPLLAGGGDEQFF
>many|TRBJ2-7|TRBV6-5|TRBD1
TGTGCCAGCAGTTACTCGGGACAGGGCTCCTACGAGCAGTACTTC
CASSYSGQGSYEQYF
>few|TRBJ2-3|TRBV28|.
TGTGCCAGCAGTTTACTCCCAAACACAGATACGCAGTATTTT
CASSLLPNTDTQYF
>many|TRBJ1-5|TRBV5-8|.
TGTGCCAGCAGCCTTGTTGGGCCCCAGCATTTT
CASSLVGPQHF
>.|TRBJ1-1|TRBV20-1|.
TGCAGTGCTAGCGAATGGGGCCAGAACACTGAAGCTTTCTTT
CSASEWGQNTEAFF
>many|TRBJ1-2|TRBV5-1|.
TGCGCCAGCAGCTTAGTCGGAGAGAGGGTCTACACCTTC
CASSLVGERVYTF
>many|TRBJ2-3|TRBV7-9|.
TGTGCCAGCAGCCCGTCCCTCCTAACCACAGATACGCAGTATTTT
CASSPSLLTTDTQYF
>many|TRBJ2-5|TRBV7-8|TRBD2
TGTGCCAGCACAATAACTTGGGCTAGCGGCCAAGAGACCCAGTACTTC
CASTITWASGQETQYF
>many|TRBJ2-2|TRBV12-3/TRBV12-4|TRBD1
TGTGCCAGCAGGACAGGGGGAACCGGGGAGCTGTTTTTT
CASRTGGTGELFF
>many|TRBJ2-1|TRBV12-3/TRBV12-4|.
TGTGCCAGCAGCCTCCAACTAGGAAGTTCGAATGAGCAGTTCTTC
CASSLQLGSSNEQFF
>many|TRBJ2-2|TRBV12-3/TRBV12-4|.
TGTGCCAGCAGTTTACTTGGCCGCGGGACCGGGGAGCTGTTTTTT
CASSLLGRGTGELFF
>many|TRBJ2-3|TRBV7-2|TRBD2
TGTGCCAGCAGCTTTAGCAGCGGGGGGGGCACAGATACGCAGTATTTT
CASSFSSGGGTDTQYF
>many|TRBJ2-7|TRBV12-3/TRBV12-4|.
TGTGCCAGCAGGGAGGACTGGCGCGCTGAGCAGTACTTC
CASREDWRAEQYF
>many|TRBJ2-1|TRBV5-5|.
TGTGCCAGCAGCTTGGCCCCGCGACTAGTTTACAATGAGCAGTTCTTC
CASSLAPRLVYNEQFF
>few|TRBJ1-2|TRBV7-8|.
TGTGCCAGCAGGCCCCCCGGGTGCTACACCTTC
CASRPPGCYTF
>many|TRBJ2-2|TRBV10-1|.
TGCGCCAGCAGTCCGAACACCGGGGAGCTGTTTTTT
CASSPNTGELFF